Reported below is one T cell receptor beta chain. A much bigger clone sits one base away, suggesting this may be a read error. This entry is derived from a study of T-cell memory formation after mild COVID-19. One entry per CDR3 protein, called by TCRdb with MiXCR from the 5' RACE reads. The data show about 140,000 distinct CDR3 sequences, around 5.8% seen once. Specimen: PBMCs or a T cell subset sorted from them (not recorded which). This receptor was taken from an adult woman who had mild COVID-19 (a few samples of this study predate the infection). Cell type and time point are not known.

DNA for the CDR3: TGTGCCAGCAGACGACAGTCAACCTACACTGAGCAGTTCTTC. Its protein is CASRRQSTYTEQFF. The chain employs TRBV12-3 or TRBV12-4 and TRBJ2-1; D perhaps matches TRBD1 (5 bases). The CDR3 contains 14 residues.